This T cell receptor beta chain was obtained from a study of early T cells in non-severe SARS-CoV-2 infection. On the study more broadly: The sequenced material was bulk RNA from unsorted whole blood, and its chains were unpaired.

This clonotype was counted ten times or more. Its antigen is currently unknown. Unique molecular identifiers were affixed to single, distinct cDNA molecules. Via MiXCR, TCRdb re-called the 5' RACE reads, giving one row per CDR3 protein. The repertoire consists of under 70,000 distinct CDR3 sequences, with roughly an eighth occurring once and the leading ten covering approximately 8.5%. Germline values: CDR1 SNHLY, CDR2 FYNNEI. The V gene lost 10 bases and the J gene lost 6 bases, with 22 bases spanning the gap. The CDR3 runs 15 residues. Study conclusions and caveats: There was a bias toward anti-spike CD8 responses in VDJdb matching, which missed private and CD4 specificities.

Source: whole blood, taken at baseline. This TCR was recovered from an adult who was a healthcare worker with PCR-confirmed SARS-CoV-2 infection or an uninfected control (not recorded which). This chain uses TRBV2 with TRBJ2-1, with D possibly matching TRBD1 (6 bases). The CDR3 coding sequence is TGTGCCATCAACCCCCGGGACACGAAACCCAATGAGCAGTTCTTC. It is translated as CAINPRDTKPNEQFF.